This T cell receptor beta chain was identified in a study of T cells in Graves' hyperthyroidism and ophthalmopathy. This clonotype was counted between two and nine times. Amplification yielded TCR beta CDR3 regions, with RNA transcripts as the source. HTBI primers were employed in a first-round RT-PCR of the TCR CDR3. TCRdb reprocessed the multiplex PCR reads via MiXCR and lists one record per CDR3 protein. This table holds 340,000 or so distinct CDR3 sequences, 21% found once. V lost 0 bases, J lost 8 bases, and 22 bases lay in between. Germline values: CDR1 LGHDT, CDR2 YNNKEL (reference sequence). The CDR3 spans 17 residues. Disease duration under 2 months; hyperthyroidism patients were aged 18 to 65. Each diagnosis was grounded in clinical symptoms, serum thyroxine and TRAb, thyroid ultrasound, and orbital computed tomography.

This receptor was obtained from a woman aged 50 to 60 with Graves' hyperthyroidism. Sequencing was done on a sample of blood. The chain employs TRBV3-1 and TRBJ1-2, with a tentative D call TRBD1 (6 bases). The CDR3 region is CASSQDPRQAAREGYTF. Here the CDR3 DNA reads TGTGCCAGCAGCCAAGATCCCAGACAGGCTGCTAGGGAAGGCTACACCTTC.